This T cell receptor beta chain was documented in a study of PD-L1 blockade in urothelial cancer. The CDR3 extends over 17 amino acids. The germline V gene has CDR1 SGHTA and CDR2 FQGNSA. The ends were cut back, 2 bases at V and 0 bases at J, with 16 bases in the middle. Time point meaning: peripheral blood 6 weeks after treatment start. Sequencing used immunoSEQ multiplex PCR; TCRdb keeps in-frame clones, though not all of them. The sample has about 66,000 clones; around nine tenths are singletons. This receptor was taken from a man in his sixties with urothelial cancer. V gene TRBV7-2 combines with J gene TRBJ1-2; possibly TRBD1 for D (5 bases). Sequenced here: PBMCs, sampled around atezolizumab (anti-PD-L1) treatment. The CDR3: CASSLTTQVGTNYGYTF. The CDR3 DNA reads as TGTGCCAGCAGCTTAACCACACAGGTTGGGACTAACTATGGCTACACCTTC.